This entry concerns a single TCR beta chain. Its antigen is not known. Sequencing was performed with immunoSEQ multiplex PCR; in TCRdb, only in-frame clones are kept and a portion is missing. The sample comprises about 200,000 clones, around 93% of which are singletons, and more than 0.8% rests with the top ten. The sample is drawn from a study of T cell responses to AZD1222 COVID-19 vaccine. Study-wide results and caveats: A rise in Spike-specific TCR breadth and depth followed two AZD1222 doses.

The clonotype originates from an adult in good health. The sample here was peripheral blood, taken on day 0 of MenACWY control vaccination.

CDR3 amino acids: CASSQEPGQTGEQYF. In DNA form, the CDR3 reads TGCGCCAGCAGCCAAGAACCGGGGCAAACTGGGGAGCAGTACTTC. The rearrangement joins TRBV4-1 to TRBJ2-7, with D possibly called TRBD1 or TRBD2 (5 bases each). CDR3 length: 15 residues. Trimming took 0 bases from V and 7 from J, leaving 16 bases between them. Germline V gene data show CDR1 as MGHRA and CDR2 as YSYEKL.